This note documents a single TCR beta chain sequence. The data are from a study of blood T cell repertoires in COVID-19. Clones were sequenced by immunoSEQ multiplex PCR, and TCRdb holds only the in-frame ones, with some missing. The sample includes about 98,000 clones, 81% of them seen just once. The CDR3 contains 15 residues. V was cut by 3 bases and J by 5 bases, with 18 bases left in between. Germline lookup yields CDR1 GTSNPN and CDR2 SVGIG (reference sequence). Source material: peripheral blood. This TCR derives from a woman aged 80 or over with acute or convalescent COVID-19. The V call is TRBV30, the J call TRBJ2-3, with D possibly TRBD2 on 7 matching bases. CDR3 loop: CAWRAGGPRGDTQYF. CDR3 DNA: TGTGCCTGGAGAGCCGGGGGGCCCAGAGGAGATACGCAGTATTTT.